This passage covers 11 T cell receptor beta chains from one sample sequenced in a study of blood T cell repertoires in COVID-19. Data came from immunoSEQ multiplex PCR; TCRdb stores just in-frame clones and leaves some out. Of 40,000 to 55,000 clones listed, 85% to 90% are singletons. Sequencing was done on a sample of peripheral blood. The receptors stem from a human donor in a cohort sampled during active COVID-19.

V is TRBV30 and J is TRBJ2-7; D is possibly TRBD1 (5 bases). This CDR3 contains 14 residues. V lost 0 bases, J lost 0 bases, and 9 bases lay in between. The germline V gene encodes CDR1 GTSNPN and CDR2 SVGIG (reference sequence). The CDR3 bases are TGTGCCTGGAGTGTAGACAGTAGCTCCTACGAGCAGTACGTC. Translated, it gives CAWSVDSSSYEQYV.

The CDR3 DNA sequence: TGTGCCAGTAGTCCCCAACAGGTGACCTATGGCTACACCTTC. Translation gives CASSPQQVTYGYTF. V is TRBV19 and J is TRBJ1-2; D may be TRBD1 (5 bases). V was shortened by 5 bases and J by 4 bases, with 14 bases between the two germline ends. Germline lookup yields CDR1 LNHDA and CDR2 SQIVND (reference sequence). The CDR3 contains 14 residues.

V usage is TRBV5-6 and J usage is TRBJ1-2; 9 bases are a match to TRBD1. With 5 bases clipped from V and 8 bases from J, the junction kept 7 bases outside the gene matches. This CDR3 region has 13 residues. From germline, CDR1 is SGHDT and CDR2 YYEEEE. This CDR3 reads CASRRTGVSGYTF. Here the CDR3 DNA reads TGTGCCAGCAGACGGACAGGGGTTAGCGGCTACACCTTC.

The chain carries TRBV6-4 and TRBJ1-5; the D gene is possibly TRBD1 (6 bases). V was pared by 9 bases and J by 2 bases, with 20 bases between. Per the germline V gene, CDR1 is MRHNA and CDR2 is SNTAGT. The CDR3 extends over 16 amino acids. CDR3 in amino acids: CARSARGSLGNQPQHF. The CDR3 DNA reads TGTGCCAGGAGCGCGAGGGGGAGCTTGGGCAATCAGCCCCAGCATTTT.

This clone was seen only a few times. The CDR3 protein is CASSVDRGLGETQYF. CDR3 coding DNA: TGCGCCAGCAGCGTAGACAGGGGGCTGGGGGAGACCCAGTACTTC. The J gene is TRBJ2-5, the V gene TRBV5-1; 10 nucleotides agree with TRBD1. After removal of 4 bases from V and 5 bases from J, the junction contained 8 bases not matched to a gene. Germline values: CDR1 SGHRS, CDR2 YFSETQ. The CDR3 runs 15 residues.

This chain uses TRBV20-1 with TRBJ1-2; the D gene is possibly TRBD1 (5 bases). Germline CDR1 DFQATT, CDR2 SNEGSKA (reference sequence). The CDR3 runs 11 residues. CDR3 loop: CLGREDYGYTF. CDR3 in DNA: TGCCTCGGCAGGGAAGACTATGGCTACACCTTC.

The CDR3, as DNA: TGCGCCAGCAGTTTTGCGGGGGACGGGGCGGAGACCCAGTACTTC. Translation: CASSFAGDGAETQYF. The rearrangement uses TRBV5-1 and TRBJ2-5, with 7 bases identical to TRBD2. V lost 5 bases to trimming and J lost 5 bases; unmatched junction nucleotides: 12. The CDR3 is made up of 15 amino acids. Germline V lookup: CDR1 SGHRS, CDR2 YFSETQ.

J is TRBJ2-1 and V is TRBV2; no definite D call. V was clipped by 7 bases and J by 2 bases, with 12 bases between them. CDR3 length equals 14 residues. Per the germline V gene, CDR1 is SNHLY and CDR2 is FYNNEI. CDR3 DNA: TGTGCCAGCACCCTAGATAGACCCTACAATGAGCAGTTCTTC. Protein sequence: CASTLDRPYNEQFF. The full variable domain, completed using reference TRBV2 and TRBJ2-1, is EPEVTQTPSHQVTQMGQEVILRCVPISNHLYFYWYRQILGQKVEFLVSFYNNEISEKSEIFDDQFSVERPDGSNFTLKIRSTKLEDSAMYFCASTLDRPYNEQFFGPGTRLTVL.

The chain uses TRBV14 and TRBJ2-5; tentatively, D is TRBD2 (6 bases). The CDR3 is 15 residues long. Trimming left V 1 base short and J 7 bases short, with 16 bases between. Germline V gene data show CDR1 as SGHDN and CDR2 as FVKESK. DNA of the CDR3: TGTGCCAGCAGCCAAGTCGGGGGTGGCGAAGGGACCCAGTACTTC. Its translation is CASSQVGGGEGTQYF.

With regard to this clone: The junction shows a germline mismatch at one end, possibly a read error. This sample includes further DNA sequences coding for the same CDR3. V and J are TRBV5-6 and TRBJ2-7; 8 bases map to TRBD1. Looked up from germline, CDR1 is SGHDT and CDR2 is YYEEEE. The CDR3 loop spans 13 amino acids. CDR3 region: CASSLGTGGEQYF. For the CDR3, the DNA is TGTGCCAGTAGCTTGGGTACAGGGGGCGAGCAGTACTTC.

V is TRBV3-1 (or the pseudogene TRBV3-2) and J is TRBJ1-5; D gene ambiguous. The length of the CDR3 is 14 residues. Germline loops: CDR1 LGHDT, CDR2 YNNKEL (reference sequence). The germline V and J ends were trimmed by 2 bases and 4 bases, with 9 bases remaining between them. CDR3 sequence: CASSQSTGNQPQHF. DNA for the CDR3: TGTGCCAGCAGCCAAAGTACGGGTAATCAGCCCCAGCATTTT.